This T cell receptor beta chain derives from a study of cytomegalovirus exposure and HLA in healthy donors. Study background: Later, an analysis reported that the roughly 120 validation repertoires had used the same platform as the roughly 650 first-cohort repertoires.

Sequenced by immunoSEQ multiplex PCR; TCRdb stores in-frame clones only, minus some. The sample holds 200,000 to 300,000 clones, 87% seen once. The V end was cut by 3 bases, the J end by 6 bases, with 12 bases between. The germline CDR1 and CDR2 sequences are MNHEY and SMNVEV (reference sequence). The CDR3 is 14 amino acids. In this sample, this clone turned up once. The sequenced sample was PBMCs. The origin of this receptor is a man younger than 35 in good health and CMV-seronegative. The chain joins TRBV27 to TRBJ2-1, with D perhaps matching TRBD2 (6 bases). In DNA, the CDR3 is TGTGCCAGCAGTTTCGGGCTAGCGAGCAATGAGCAGTTCTTC. Amino acid sequence: CASSFGLASNEQFF.